This T cell receptor (beta chain) was observed in a study of blood T cell repertoires in COVID-19. Study as a whole: Donors in the United States, Italy and Spain gave samples during acute or convalescent COVID-19. The analysed material was cDNA or gDNA that came from T cells, B-cell-depleted T cells, or PBMCs.

This table comes from immunoSEQ multiplex PCR, and its TCRdb copy is limited to in-frame clones, with some not included. The top ten hold 1.5% to 2.5% of the sample, which has over 120,000 clones, more than 60% seen once. J was trimmed by 5 bases and V by 10 bases; bases with no gene match: 11. This CDR3 comprises 15 residues. Germline V gives CDR1 MNHEY, CDR2 SMNVEV (reference sequence). This clone has only a few counts. This receptor was obtained from a woman aged 55 to 70 with acute or convalescent COVID-19. The chain uses TRBV27 and TRBJ1-6, with 7 bases matching TRBD1. The material sequenced was peripheral blood. CDR3 residues: CATHMGGQNNSPLHF. In DNA, the CDR3 is TGTGCCACGCACATGGGGGGACAGAATAATTCACCCCTCCACTTT.